A single sample gave rise to the 8 T cell receptor beta chains below, sequenced in a study of shared clonotypes between healthy human individuals. Clones were sequenced by immunoSEQ multiplex PCR, and TCRdb holds only the in-frame ones, with some missing. Of about half a million clones listed, 78% are singletons. The sample taken for sequencing was PBMCs. Source of these receptors: a woman in her thirties or forties in good health. Some clones in this sample may be carry-over from other donors' samples.

V is TRBV5-4 and J is TRBJ2-1; D possibly corresponds to TRBD1 (6 bases). The germline V and J ends were trimmed by 0 bases and 7 bases, with 14 bases remaining between them. The CDR3 runs 15 residues. Germline loops: CDR1 SGHNT, CDR2 YYREEE (reference sequence). The CDR3 loop reads CASSLAIGTGNEQFF. The DNA of the CDR3 is TGTGCCAGCAGCTTGGCCATAGGTACAGGGAATGAGCAGTTCTTC.

This chain joins TRBV4-1 and TRBJ1-2; TRBD1 is a possible D gene (5 bases). Between the trimmed V and J ends, which lost 3 bases and 4 bases, there was a span of 15 bases. The CDR3 sequence is 15 residues long. Per germline, CDR1 MGHRA and CDR2 YSYEKL. Written as DNA, the CDR3 is TGCGCCAGCAGCCAGGGACCGGGACGGAGCTATGGCTACACCTTC. Its translation is CASSQGPGRSYGYTF.

V is TRBV29-1 and J is TRBJ2-7, with D hard to call. The germline CDR1 and CDR2 sequences are SQVTM and ANQGSEA. CDR3 length: 12 amino acids. Trimming removed 4 bases at V and 4 bases at J, with 11 bases between. DNA for the CDR3: TGCAGCGTTGTCCGAGGAAAGTACGAGCAGTACTTC. It yields the protein CSVVRGKYEQYF.

The DNA of the CDR3 is TGCAGCGCATCGGGACTAGCGAACAATGAGCAGTTCTTC. Its protein product is CSASGLANNEQFF. This chain uses TRBV29-1 with TRBJ2-1; 10 bases line up with TRBD2. This CDR3 region has 13 residues. The V segment lost 7 bases and the J segment 5 bases; nucleotides outside the gene matches: 5. Germline values: CDR1 SQVTM, CDR2 ANQGSEA.

V is TRBV7-4 and J is TRBJ2-7, with 8 bases matching TRBD2. CDR1 is SGHVT and CDR2 is SQSDAQ in the germline V gene. This CDR3 is built from 19 residues. The V segment lost 5 bases and the J segment 0 bases; nucleotides outside the gene matches: 18. The CDR3 coding sequence is TGTGCCAGCAGCCCCCAATTGGGGGGGGCGGGAGGACACTCCTACGAGCAGTACTTC. Its translation is CASSPQLGGAGGHSYEQYF.

Many counts were recorded for this clone. The V gene is TRBV28, the J gene TRBJ1-2, with D tentatively TRBD1 (5 bases). Between the trimmed V and J ends, which lost 4 bases and 5 bases, there was a span of 14 bases. The V gene's germline CDR1 is MDHEN and CDR2 SYDVKM. The CDR3 runs to 14 residues. The CDR3 is CASSSDGAGYGYTF. CDR3 sequence (DNA): TGTGCCAGCAGTTCGGATGGGGCAGGGTATGGCTACACCTTC.

J is TRBJ2-5 and V is TRBV6-5; 8 bases match TRBD1. The CDR3 has 15 residues. CDR1 MNHEY and CDR2 SVGAGI come from the germline V gene. The J segment lost 1 base and the V segment lost 5 bases, leaving 6 bases of the junction unmatched. CDR3 loop: CASSRSDRVQETQYF. CDR3 in DNA: TGTGCCAGCAGTCGCTCGGACAGGGTCCAAGAGACCCAGTACTTC.

The chain links TRBV7-2 to TRBJ2-5; 9 bases line up with TRBD2. CDR1 SGHTA and CDR2 FQGNSA come from the germline V gene. V lost 7 bases to trimming and J lost 5 bases; unmatched junction nucleotides: 8. This CDR3 comprises 14 residues. The CDR3 region is CASTAGLASETQYF. Here the CDR3 DNA reads TGTGCCAGCACGGCAGGACTAGCGTCGGAGACCCAGTACTTC.